Each of the 10 T cell receptor beta chains below was sequenced from the same sample in a study of Ad26.COV2.S vaccination and SARS-CoV-2 variants. Treatment of the sample: roughly 20 received Ad26.COV2.S at low or high dose, single or two shots; roughly 5 received placebo; per-sample allocation not given. Collection of the samples took place on day 63 after the first injection of vaccine or placebo. Method: immunoSEQ multiplex PCR; TCRdb's copy keeps in-frame clones and lacks some. The sample comprises over 200,000 clones, 85% to 90% of which are singletons, and about 11% rests with the top ten. Source: peripheral blood, taken in a trial of Ad26.COV2.S vaccine versus placebo. The source is a person aged 18 to 59 who received the Ad26.COV2.S COVID-19 vaccine or a placebo.

The genes are TRBV23-1 and TRBJ2-7, with D maybe TRBD2 (6 bases). TRBV23-1 is marked as an open reading frame, function uncertain. V shed 8 bases and J shed 3 bases, with 20 bases lying between them. This CDR3 comprises 15 residues. CDR3 sequence (DNA): TGCGCCAGCCCCCGGAGAGAGGGACTGGTCTACGAGCAGTACTTC. Its translation: CASPRREGLVYEQYF.

The rearrangement links TRBV6-1 to TRBJ1-2; 10 bases are a match to TRBD1. CDR1 and CDR2 from the germline V gene are MNHNS and SASEGT. After removal of 1 base from V and 2 bases from J, the junction contained 7 bases not matched to a gene. This CDR3 region has 17 residues. DNA for the CDR3: TGTGCCAGCAGTGAAGTTGGGACAGGGGTCTCCAACTATGGCTACACCTTC. Its protein is CASSEVGTGVSNYGYTF.

Of note for this clone: The same CDR3 also results from other DNA sequences found in this sample. The chain combines TRBV9 with TRBJ2-1, with D tentatively TRBD2 (6 bases). The length of the CDR3 is 15 residues. Germline V lookup: CDR1 SGDLS, CDR2 YYNGEE. V lost 0 bases to trimming and J lost 2 bases, with 9 bases between them. The CDR3 sequence is CASSVGGGAYNEQFF. The CDR3 nucleotides are TGTGCCAGCAGCGTAGGTGGCGGGGCCTACAATGAGCAGTTCTTC.

V is TRBV3-1 (or the pseudogene TRBV3-2) and J is TRBJ2-7; weak D call: TRBD2 (5 bases). The CDR3 extends over 12 amino acids. Trimming took 4 bases from V and 2 from J, leaving 6 bases between them. The V gene's germline CDR1 is LGHDT and CDR2 YNNKEL (reference sequence). The CDR3 bases are TGTGCCAGCAGCCGAGGGACCTACGAGCAGTACTTC. Its protein is CASSRGTYEQYF.

The rearrangement links TRBV14 to TRBJ2-5; D assignment may be TRBD1 or TRBD2 (5 bases each). V was cut by 2 bases and J by 5 bases, with 9 bases left in between. The CDR3 has 13 amino acids. CDR1 SGHDN and CDR2 FVKESK come from the germline V gene. The CDR3 DNA is TGTGCCAGCAGCCAAAACTGGGGGGAGACCCAGTACTTC. Its protein product is CASSQNWGETQYF.

The V gene is TRBV6-6, the J gene TRBJ2-7; D is uncertain. CDR1 and CDR2 (germline): MNHNY, SVGAGI (reference sequence). This CDR3 has 12 residues. V dropped 5 bases and J dropped 3 bases, with 8 bases sitting between them. The CDR3 bases are TGTGCCAGCAGTCCCGCTAACTACGAGCAGTACTTC. Residues: CASSPANYEQYF.

The V call is TRBV11-2, the J call TRBJ1-1; D unresolved. The ends were cut back, 5 bases at V and 6 bases at J, with 13 bases in the middle. CDR1 and CDR2 from the germline V gene are SGHAT and FQNNGV. CDR3 length: 13 residues. CDR3 region: CASSLGARAEAFF. CDR3 sequence (DNA): TGTGCCAGCAGCCTGGGCGCCCGGGCTGAAGCTTTCTTT.

V usage is TRBV7-6 and J usage is TRBJ2-1, with TRBD2 matching over 11 bases. The CDR3 length is 17 residues. The J segment lost 9 bases and the V segment lost 2 bases, leaving 12 bases of the junction unmatched. CDR1 is SGHVS and CDR2 is FNYEAQ in the germline V gene. The CDR3 bases are TGTGCCAGCAGCTTAATTAGCGGGAGGGCCAGCGGGCCTGAGCAGTTCTTC. The encoded protein is CASSLISGRASGPEQFF. The whole variable domain, remainder taken from reference TRBV7-6 and TRBJ2-1, is GAGVSQSPRYKVTKRGQDVALRCDPISGHVSLYWYRQALGQGPEFLTYFNYEAQQDKSGLPNDRFSAERPEGSISTLTIQRTEQRDSAMYRCASSLISGRASGPEQFFGPGTRLTVL.

V usage is TRBV20-1 and J usage is TRBJ2-2; 12 bases match TRBD1. Germline CDR1 is DFQATT and CDR2 is SNEGSKA (reference sequence). Germline trimming cut 3 bases from V and 7 bases from J; bases unmatched to any gene: 18. This CDR3 spans 19 amino acids. This CDR3 reads CSASLQWDRGLEEGGELFF. CDR3 nucleotides: TGCAGTGCTAGTCTCCAGTGGGACAGGGGGCTTGAGGAGGGCGGGGAGCTGTTTTTT.

In this sample, this clone turned up a few times. V gene TRBV5-1 combines with J gene TRBJ1-5, with a possible D match to TRBD1 (5 bases). CDR3 size: 14 residues. CDR1 is SGHRS and CDR2 is YFSETQ in the germline V gene. Trimming cost V 0 bases and J 7 bases, with 11 bases left between them. CDR3 sequence (DNA): TGCGCCAGCAGCTTGGAAGCTGGGGGGCAGCCCCAGCATTTT. This encodes CASSLEAGGQPQHF.